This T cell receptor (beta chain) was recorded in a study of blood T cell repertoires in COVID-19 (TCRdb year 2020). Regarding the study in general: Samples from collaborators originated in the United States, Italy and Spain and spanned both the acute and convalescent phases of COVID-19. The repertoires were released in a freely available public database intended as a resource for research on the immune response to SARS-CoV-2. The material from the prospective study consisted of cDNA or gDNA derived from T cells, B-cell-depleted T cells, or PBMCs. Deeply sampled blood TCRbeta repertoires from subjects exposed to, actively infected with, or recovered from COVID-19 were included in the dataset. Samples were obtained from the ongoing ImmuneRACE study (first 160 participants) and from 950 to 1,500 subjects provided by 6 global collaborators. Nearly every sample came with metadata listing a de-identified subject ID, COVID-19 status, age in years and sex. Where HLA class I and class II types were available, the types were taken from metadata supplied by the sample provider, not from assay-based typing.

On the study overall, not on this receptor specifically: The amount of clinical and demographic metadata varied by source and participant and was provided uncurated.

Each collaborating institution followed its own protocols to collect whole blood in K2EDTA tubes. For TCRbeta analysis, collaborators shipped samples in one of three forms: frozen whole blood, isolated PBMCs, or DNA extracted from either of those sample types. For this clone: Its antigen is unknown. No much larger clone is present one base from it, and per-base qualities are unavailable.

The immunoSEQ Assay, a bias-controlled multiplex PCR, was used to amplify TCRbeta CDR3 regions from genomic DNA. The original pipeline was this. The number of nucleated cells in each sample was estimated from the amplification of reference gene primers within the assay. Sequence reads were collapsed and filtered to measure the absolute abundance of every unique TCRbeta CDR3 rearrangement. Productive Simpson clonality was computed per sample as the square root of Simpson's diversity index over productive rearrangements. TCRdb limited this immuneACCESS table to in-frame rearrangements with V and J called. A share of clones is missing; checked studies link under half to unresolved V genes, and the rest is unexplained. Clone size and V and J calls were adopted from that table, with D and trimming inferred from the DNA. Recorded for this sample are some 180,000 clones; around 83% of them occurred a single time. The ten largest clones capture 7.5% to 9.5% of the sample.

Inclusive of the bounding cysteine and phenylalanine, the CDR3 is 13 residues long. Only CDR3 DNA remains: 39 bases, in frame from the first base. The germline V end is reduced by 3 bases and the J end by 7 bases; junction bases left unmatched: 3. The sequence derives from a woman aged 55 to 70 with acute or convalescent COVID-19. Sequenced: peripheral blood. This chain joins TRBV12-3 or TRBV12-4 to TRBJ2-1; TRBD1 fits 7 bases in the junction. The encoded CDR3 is CASSFSTGNEQFF. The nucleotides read TGTGCCAGCAGTTTCTCGACAGGGAATGAGCAGTTCTTC.